This TCR beta chain was found in a study of T cells after yellow fever vaccination (dated by TCRdb to about 2019). General notes on the study: The SMART-Seq v4 Ultra Low Input RNA kit was used to prepare libraries from fractions with low cell numbers. To follow T-cell clones before and after both primary and booster YFV17D yellow fever vaccination, bulk TCR alpha and beta repertoires underwent longitudinal sequencing. Two healthy male donors, one aged 18 to 30 and one aged 30 to 40 years, made up the cohort. Blood was drawn at multiple timepoints before and after primary and secondary immunization, with bulk PBMC replicates and cell subsets isolated. The research as a whole found: A small fraction of clonotypes appeared in both the CD4 and CD8 compartments, likely as a result of convergent recombination. After the booster, most clones that had expanded after primary vaccination were detected again (roughly 95% of CD4 and around nine tenths of CD8), suggesting broad maintenance of memory. The secondary T-cell response was found to be weaker but faster than the primary response, with a peak reached on day 5 rather than on day 15. Computational filtering was required because FACS-sorted repertoires could contain abundant contaminating clonotypes from the bulk population. Only a couple of donors were included in the study, so the extent to which the findings can be generalized is limited.

The sequencer listed for this sample is Illumina NovaSeq 6000. TCR cDNA was made using 5'RACE template switching, a step that added a universal primer site and unique molecular identifiers. Priming for cDNA synthesis came from both the TCR alpha and TCR beta constant segments. Libraries were amplified in two PCR steps, with sample barcodes and sequencing adapters added in the second step. Sequencing of the libraries was done on either Illumina HiSeq 2500 (2x100 bp) or NovaSeq (2x150 bp). Per the authors' processing: Demultiplexing of reads and collapsing into UMI consensus sequences were performed with MIGEC, and V(D)J alignment was carried out with MiXCR. Vaccine-responding clonotypes were identified with edgeR using replicate PBMC samples, with FDR below 0.01 and a log2 fold change above 5 up to day 15 being required. CD4 or CD8 identity was assigned to each bulk clonotype according to whether the clonotype was present at higher abundance in the sequenced CD4 repertoire or the sequenced CD8 repertoire. TCRdb reprocessed the public reads (quality trimming at Q25 with fastp, clone calling with MiXCR) and kept in-frame beta chains. CDR3 protein duplicates are merged, each entry listing the most common genes and DNA. The V and J calls shown here were made by TCRdb, not taken from the authors' results. The sample table contains about 310,000 distinct CDR3 sequences; only one count was recorded for around 3.6% of them. Around 22% of the sample comes from the top ten.

There are many counts of this clonotype. No cognate antigen has been identified for it. Base qualities are not provided; no much larger clone lies one nucleotide away. The treatment or condition label for this specimen denotes: live attenuated yellow fever vaccine strain. At each blood-draw timepoint, two biological replicates of bulk PBMCs were obtained. A standard Ficoll-Paque protocol was used to isolate PBMCs from peripheral blood. TriZol was used to extract RNA from bulk PBMCs, CD4 and CD8 fractions, and dextramer-positive and dextramer-negative fractions. CDR1 and CDR2, per the germline V gene (reference sequence), are LNHDA and SQIVND. The CDR3 has 15 amino acids, counting the end cysteine and phenylalanine. The read is trimmed to its CDR3 DNA, 45 bases read in frame from base 1. The V end loses 3 bases and the J end loses 1 base, and a stretch of 12 bases separates them.

Here the sequenced sample was PBMCs, taken on the day of the yellow fever booster vaccination. The clonotype comes from a man younger than 35 who received the YFV17D yellow fever vaccine. This chain is built from TRBV19 and TRBJ1-1, with the D gene not confidently named. The DNA sequence is given as TGTGCCAGTAGTATGGTCGAAACGGCGAACACTGAAGCTTTCTTT. It translates as CASSMVETANTEAFF.